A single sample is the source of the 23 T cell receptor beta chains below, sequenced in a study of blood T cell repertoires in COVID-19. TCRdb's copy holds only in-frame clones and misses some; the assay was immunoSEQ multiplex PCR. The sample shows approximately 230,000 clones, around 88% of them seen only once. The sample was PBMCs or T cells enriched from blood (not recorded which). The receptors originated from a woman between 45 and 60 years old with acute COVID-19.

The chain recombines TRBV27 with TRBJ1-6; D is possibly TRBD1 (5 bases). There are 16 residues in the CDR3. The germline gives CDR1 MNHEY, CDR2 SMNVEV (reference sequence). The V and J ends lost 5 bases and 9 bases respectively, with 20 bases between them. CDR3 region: CASSIGQFRMSSPLHF. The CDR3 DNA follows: TGTGCCAGCAGTATAGGACAATTCAGGATGAGTTCACCCCTCCACTTT.

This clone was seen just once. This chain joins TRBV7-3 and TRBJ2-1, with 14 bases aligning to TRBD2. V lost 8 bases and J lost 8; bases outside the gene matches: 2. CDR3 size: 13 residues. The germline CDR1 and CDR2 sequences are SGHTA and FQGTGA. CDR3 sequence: CASGTSGRHEQFF. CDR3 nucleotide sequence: TGTGCCAGCGGGACTAGCGGGAGACATGAGCAGTTCTTC.

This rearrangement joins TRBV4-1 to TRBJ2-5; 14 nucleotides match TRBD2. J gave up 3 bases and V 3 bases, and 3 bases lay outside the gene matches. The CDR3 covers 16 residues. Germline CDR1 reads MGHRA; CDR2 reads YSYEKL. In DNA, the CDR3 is TGCGCCAGCAGCCACGCGGGACTAGCGGGAGAAGAGACCCAGTACTTC. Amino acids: CASSHAGLAGEETQYF.

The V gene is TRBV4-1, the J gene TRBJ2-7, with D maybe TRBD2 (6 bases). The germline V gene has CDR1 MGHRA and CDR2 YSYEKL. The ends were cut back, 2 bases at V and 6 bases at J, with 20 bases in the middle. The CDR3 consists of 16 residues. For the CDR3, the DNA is TGCGCCAGCAGCCAATCTCTCGGTCAGCGGGCGACCGAGCAGTACTTC. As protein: CASSQSLGQRATEQYF.

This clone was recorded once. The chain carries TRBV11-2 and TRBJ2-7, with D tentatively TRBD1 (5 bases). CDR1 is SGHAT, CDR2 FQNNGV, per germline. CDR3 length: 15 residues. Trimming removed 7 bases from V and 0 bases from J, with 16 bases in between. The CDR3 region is CASTPMGRNSYEQYF. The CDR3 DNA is TGTGCCAGCACCCCCATGGGGCGGAACTCCTACGAGCAGTACTTC.

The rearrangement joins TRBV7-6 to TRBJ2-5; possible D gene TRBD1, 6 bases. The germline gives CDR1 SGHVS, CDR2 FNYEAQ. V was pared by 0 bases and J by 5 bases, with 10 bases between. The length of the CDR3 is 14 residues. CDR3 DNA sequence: TGTGCCAGCAGCTTAGCGATCAGGGGTGAGACCCAGTACTTC. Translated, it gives CASSLAIRGETQYF.

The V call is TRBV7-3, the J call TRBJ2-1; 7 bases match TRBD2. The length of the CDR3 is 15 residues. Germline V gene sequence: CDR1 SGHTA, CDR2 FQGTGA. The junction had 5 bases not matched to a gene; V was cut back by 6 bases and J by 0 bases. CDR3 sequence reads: CASSTGGSSYNEQFF. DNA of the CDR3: TGTGCCAGCAGTACGGGCGGGAGCTCCTACAATGAGCAGTTCTTC.

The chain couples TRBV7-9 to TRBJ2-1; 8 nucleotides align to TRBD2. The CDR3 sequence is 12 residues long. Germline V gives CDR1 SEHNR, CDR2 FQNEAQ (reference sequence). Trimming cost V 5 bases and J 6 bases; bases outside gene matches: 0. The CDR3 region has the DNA TGTGCCAGCAGCGGACTAGCCAATGAGCAGTTCTTC. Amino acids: CASSGLANEQFF.

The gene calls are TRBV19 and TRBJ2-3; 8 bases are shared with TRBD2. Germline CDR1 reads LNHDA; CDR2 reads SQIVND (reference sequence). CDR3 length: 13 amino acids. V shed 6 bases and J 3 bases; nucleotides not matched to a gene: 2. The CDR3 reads CASRAGATDTQYF. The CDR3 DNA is TGTGCCAGTAGAGCGGGAGCGACAGATACGCAGTATTTT.

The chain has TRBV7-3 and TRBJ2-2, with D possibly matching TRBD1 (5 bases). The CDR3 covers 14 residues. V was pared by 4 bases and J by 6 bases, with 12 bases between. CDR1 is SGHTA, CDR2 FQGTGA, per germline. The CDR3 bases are TGTGCCAGCAGCTCCAACCAGGGCCCCGGGGAGCTGTTTTTT. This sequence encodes CASSSNQGPGELFF.

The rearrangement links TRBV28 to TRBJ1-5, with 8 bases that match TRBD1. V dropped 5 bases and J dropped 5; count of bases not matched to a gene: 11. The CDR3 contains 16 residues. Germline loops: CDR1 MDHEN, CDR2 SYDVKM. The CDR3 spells CASSAIVDRVDQPQHF. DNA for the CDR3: TGTGCCAGCAGTGCTATCGTGGACAGGGTCGATCAGCCCCAGCATTTT.

This CDR3 reads CASSFRAAVTDTQYF. CDR3 nucleotide sequence: TGTGCCAGCAGCTTTCGAGCGGCAGTGACAGATACGCAGTATTTT. V usage is TRBV7-2 and J usage is TRBJ2-3, with D perhaps matching TRBD2 (5 bases). Germline CDR1 reads SGHTA; CDR2 reads FQGNSA. V lost 3 bases and J lost 3, with 13 bases in between. This CDR3 comprises 15 residues.

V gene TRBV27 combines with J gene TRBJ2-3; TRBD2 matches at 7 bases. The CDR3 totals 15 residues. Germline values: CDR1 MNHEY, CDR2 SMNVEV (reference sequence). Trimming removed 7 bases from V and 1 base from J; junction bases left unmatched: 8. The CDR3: CASKLASAGTDTQYF. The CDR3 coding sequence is TGTGCCAGCAAACTAGCGTCGGCGGGCACAGATACGCAGTATTTT.

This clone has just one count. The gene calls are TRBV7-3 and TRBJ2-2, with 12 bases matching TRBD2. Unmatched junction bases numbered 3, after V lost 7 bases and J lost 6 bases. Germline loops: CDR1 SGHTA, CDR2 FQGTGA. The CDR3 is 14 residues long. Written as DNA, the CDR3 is TGTGCCAGCACACTAGCGGGAGGTTCCGGGGAGCTGTTTTTT. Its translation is CASTLAGGSGELFF.

CDR3: CASRRGGSTDTQYF. The CDR3 coding sequence is TGTGCCAGCAGGCGCGGGGGTAGCACAGATACGCAGTATTTT. This rearrangement joins TRBV28 to TRBJ2-3; 7 nucleotides agree with TRBD2. The ends lost 6 bases at V and 0 bases at J; junction bases unmatched: 3. The CDR3 is 14 residues long. Germline assignment: CDR1 MDHEN and CDR2 SYDVKM.

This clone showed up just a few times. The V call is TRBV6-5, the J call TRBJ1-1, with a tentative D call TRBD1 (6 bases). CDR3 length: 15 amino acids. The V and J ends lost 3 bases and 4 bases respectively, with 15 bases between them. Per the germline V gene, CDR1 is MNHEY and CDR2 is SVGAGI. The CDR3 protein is CASSYNGGGGTEAFF. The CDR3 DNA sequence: TGTGCCAGCAGTTATAATGGGGGAGGGGGCACTGAAGCTTTCTTT.

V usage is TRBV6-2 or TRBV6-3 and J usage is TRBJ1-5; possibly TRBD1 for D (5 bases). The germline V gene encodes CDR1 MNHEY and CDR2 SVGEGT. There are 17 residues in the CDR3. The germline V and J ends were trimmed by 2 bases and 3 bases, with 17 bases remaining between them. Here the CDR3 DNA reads TGTGCCAGCAGTTACCCGGTGGCAGGGAAAAACAATCAGCCCCAGCATTTT. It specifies CASSYPVAGKNNQPQHF.

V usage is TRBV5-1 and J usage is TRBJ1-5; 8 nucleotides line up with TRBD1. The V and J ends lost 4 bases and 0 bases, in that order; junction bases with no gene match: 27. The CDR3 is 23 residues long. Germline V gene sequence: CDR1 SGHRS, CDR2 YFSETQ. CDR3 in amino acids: CASSIVSEEAAGGTGGSNQPQHF. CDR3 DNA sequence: TGCGCCAGCAGCATTGTGTCTGAGGAGGCGGCAGGGGGCACCGGGGGTAGCAATCAGCCCCAGCATTTT.

This CDR3 is CASSFTGNYGYTF. The DNA for the CDR3 is TGTGCCAGCAGCTTTACAGGGAACTATGGCTACACCTTC. This chain links TRBV7-9 with TRBJ1-2; weak D call: TRBD1 (6 bases). CDR1 and CDR2 (germline): SEHNR, FQNEAQ (reference sequence). This CDR3 region has 13 residues. Trimming took 3 bases from V and 2 from J, leaving 7 bases between them.

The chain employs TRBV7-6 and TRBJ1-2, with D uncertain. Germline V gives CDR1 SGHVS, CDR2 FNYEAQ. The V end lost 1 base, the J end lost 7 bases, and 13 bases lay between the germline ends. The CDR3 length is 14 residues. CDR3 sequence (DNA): TGTGCCAGCAGCTTAGGCTTCGAGGGCGGTGGCTACACCTTC. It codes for CASSLGFEGGGYTF.

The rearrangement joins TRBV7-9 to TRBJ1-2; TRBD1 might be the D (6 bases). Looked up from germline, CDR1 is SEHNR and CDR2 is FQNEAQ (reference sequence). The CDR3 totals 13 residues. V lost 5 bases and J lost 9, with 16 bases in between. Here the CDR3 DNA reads TGTGCCAGCAGCGGGGGACAAGGCTGGAGCTACACCTTC. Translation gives CASSGGQGWSYTF.

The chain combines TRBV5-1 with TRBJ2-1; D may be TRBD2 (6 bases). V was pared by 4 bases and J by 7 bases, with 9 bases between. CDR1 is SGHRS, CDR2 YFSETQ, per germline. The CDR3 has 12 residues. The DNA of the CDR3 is TGCGCCAGCAGCACGACTAGAAATGAGCAGTTCTTC. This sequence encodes CASSTTRNEQFF. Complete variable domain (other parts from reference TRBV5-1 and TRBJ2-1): KAGVTQTPRYLIKTRGQQVTLSCSPISGHRSVSWYQQTPGQGLQFLFEYFSETQRNKGNFPGRFSGRQFSNSRSEMNVSTLELGDSALYLCASSTTRNEQFFGPGTRLTVL.

CDR3 DNA: TGTGCCAGCAGCTCCCGGACAGGGGCTTTTATGAACAATGAGCAGTTCTTC. It encodes CASSSRTGAFMNNEQFF. This chain joins TRBV7-3 and TRBJ2-1; TRBD1 aligns across 9 bases. The CDR3 covers 17 residues. The V gene's germline CDR1 is SGHTA and CDR2 FQGTGA. Trimming cost V 4 bases and J 5 bases; bases outside gene matches: 12.